This entry features one T cell receptor (beta chain) sequence. The junction departs from germline at one end; a sequencing error may be responsible. Generated by immunoSEQ multiplex PCR, the TCRdb table keeps only in-frame clones and is missing some. The sample contains 220,000 or so clones, around 90% of which appear only once. This entry belongs to a study of blood T cell repertoires in COVID-19. The CDR3 runs 13 residues. The germline V gene encodes CDR1 SGHTA and CDR2 FQGTGA. The sample consisted of PBMCs or T cells enriched from blood (not recorded which). This chain uses TRBV7-3 with TRBJ1-1, with D maybe TRBD1 (6 bases). The sequence derives from a man aged 30 to 45 who had been exposed to COVID-19. The CDR3 protein is CASSITKGDEAFF. The CDR3 coding sequence is TGTGCCAGCAGCATAACGAAGGGGGACGAGGCTTTCTTT.